The present TCR beta chain was sequenced within a study of shared clonotypes between healthy human individuals. Study results and caveats: Approximately 5.4% of naive CD4 clonotypes were common to several donors.

In this sample, this clone turned up once. Its antigen is currently unknown. The CDR3 loop spans 15 amino acids. After removal of 6 bases from V and 3 bases from J, the junction contained 9 bases not matched to a gene. From germline, CDR1 is SGHRS and CDR2 YFSETQ. Using immunoSEQ multiplex PCR, the repertoire was profiled, and TCRdb retains in-frame clones only, with some absent. This sample has 1 million to 1.3 million clones; 75% to 80% occur once, and the top ten carry roughly 0.62%. Sequencing was done on a sample of memory CD4+ T cells from PBMCs. As for subset: CD45RA-negative fraction. The chain employs TRBV5-1 and TRBJ2-1; 7 nucleotides align to TRBD1. The TCR comes from a man between 18 and 35 years old in good health. Some clones in this sample may be carry-over from other donors' samples. The CDR3 here is CASKFRTGDYNEQFF. In DNA form, the CDR3 reads TGCGCCAGCAAATTTAGGACAGGAGACTACAATGAGCAGTTCTTC.